This entry concerns a single T cell receptor beta chain. This sample is drawn from a study of blood T cell repertoires in COVID-19. Study-wide background: The samples span acute and convalescent COVID-19 from the United States, Italy and Spain.

Here immunoSEQ multiplex PCR was the method, and the copy in TCRdb shows in-frame clones only, minus some. The data contain some 350,000 clones, around nine tenths of them singletons. CDR3 length equals 17 residues. The V gene's germline CDR1 is LNHDA and CDR2 SQIVND (reference sequence). Germline trimming cut 2 bases from V and 5 bases from J; bases unmatched to any gene: 8. V gene TRBV19 combines with J gene TRBJ2-2; 10 bases fit TRBD2. The TCR originated in a woman in her late teens or twenties who had recovered from COVID-19. Sequencing was done on a sample of peripheral blood. The CDR3 sequence is CASSISPGGLATGELFF. The CDR3 DNA sequence: TGTGCCAGTAGTATAAGCCCAGGGGGACTAGCGACCGGGGAGCTGTTTTTT.